This is a list of T cell receptor beta chains from one sample in a study of cytomegalovirus exposure and HLA in healthy donors. This table comes from immunoSEQ multiplex PCR, and its TCRdb copy is limited to in-frame clones, with some not included. This sample carries around 200,000 clones, roughly 81% of them seen once, and the ten largest clones take roughly 1.2%. The sample was PBMCs. The receptors come from a woman under 40 in good health and CMV-seronegative. Each CDR3 is given with its conserved first and last residue. The order of the fields is J gene, D gene, V gene, clone size, CDR3 protein, CDR3 DNA. The D gene is left open where the match is weak. Clone size is not always given. Where it is, it says once, few, many or a class for expanded clones.

>TRBJ2-1|-|TRBV7-9|-
CASSLVGIYNEQFF
TGTGCCAGCAGCTTAGTTGGCATATACAATGAGCAGTTCTTC
>TRBJ1-5|TRBD1|TRBV27|-
CASSLRGGTGPFYSNQPQHF
TGTGCCAGCAGTTTAAGGGGCGGGACAGGCCCTTTCTATAGCAATCAGCCCCAGCATTTT
>TRBJ2-7|TRBD1|TRBV7-9|-
CASGAGTVPYEQYF
TGTGCCAGCGGTGCCGGGACAGTCCCCTACGAGCAGTACTTC
>TRBJ1-5|-|TRBV2|-
CASSEGVNSNQPQHF
TGTGCCAGCAGTGAAGGTGTAAATAGCAATCAGCCCCAGCATTTT
>TRBJ1-1|TRBD1|TRBV5-1|-
CASSSGTGEAFF
TGCGCCAGCAGCTCGGGGACAGGGGAAGCTTTCTTT
>TRBJ1-5|-|TRBV28|-
CASTLSGRKQPQHF
TGTGCCAGCACCCTATCGGGTAGGAAGCAGCCCCAGCATTTT
>TRBJ1-5|TRBD1|TRBV25-1|-
CASSDSRTGGQPQHF
TGTGCCAGCAGTGATTCTCGGACAGGGGGTCAGCCCCAGCATTTT
>TRBJ2-1|-|TRBV2|once
CASGVLGGSYNEQFF
TGTGCCAGCGGTGTTTTGGGGGGCTCCTACAATGAGCAGTTCTTC
>TRBJ1-1|-|TRBV11-2|-
CASSLTPMNTEAFF
TGTGCCAGCAGCCTAACCCCAATGAACACTGAAGCTTTCTTT
>TRBJ2-3|-|TRBV18|-
CASCTNRNTDTQYF
TGTGCCAGCTGTACAAACAGAAACACAGATACGCAGTATTTT
>TRBJ2-7|TRBD1|TRBV4-1|-
CASSQGQDRGLKEQYF
TGCGCCAGCAGCCAAGGGCAGGACAGGGGGCTGAAAGAGCAGTACTTC
>TRBJ1-1|TRBD1|TRBV5-1|-
CASSPSGQVPEAFF
TGCGCCAGCAGCCCGAGCGGACAGGTCCCTGAAGCTTTCTTT
>TRBJ1-1|TRBD1|TRBV7-9|-
CASSSHRGVTEAFF
TGTGCCAGCAGCTCTCACAGGGGGGTCACTGAAGCTTTCTTT
>TRBJ1-2|-|TRBV28|once
CLKSGRAVHYGYTF
TGCCTGAAGAGTGGGAGGGCAGTTCACTATGGCTACACCTTC
>TRBJ2-3|-|TRBV5-4|-
CASNLGAGSTDTQYF
TGTGCCAGCAACCTGGGGGCCGGGTCCACAGATACGCAGTATTTT
>TRBJ2-2|TRBD2|TRBV19|-
CASSWSGAALRELFF
TGTGCCAGCAGTTGGAGCGGGGCGGCGTTGCGGGAGCTGTTTTTT
>TRBJ2-2|TRBD1|TRBV5-1|once
CDSSLWTGATGELFF
TGCGACAGCAGCTTGTGGACAGGCGCGACCGGGGAGCTGTTTTTT
>TRBJ2-2|TRBD2|TRBV5-6|-
CASSLRGGFLGTGELFF
TGTGCCAGCAGCTTGCGGGGGGGCTTCCTTGGCACCGGGGAGCTGTTTTTT